The 32 T cell receptor beta chains below come from one sample, sequenced in a study of T cells in Graves' hyperthyroidism and ophthalmopathy. Researchers amplified the TCR beta CDR3 regions from RNA transcripts. HTBI primers were the set used in a first-round RT-PCR of the TCR CDR3. TCRdb reprocessed the multiplex PCR reads with MiXCR, giving one entry per CDR3 protein. Of about 210,000 distinct CDR3 sequences in the sample, 15% to 20% were seen once. The sample was blood. These receptor sequences come from a man between 50 and 59 years old with Graves' hyperthyroidism.

V is TRBV27 and J is TRBJ2-4; D is perhaps TRBD1 or TRBD2 (6 bases each). The germline gives CDR1 MNHEY, CDR2 SMNVEV (reference sequence). The V end was cut by 2 bases, the J end by 1 base, with 18 bases between. This CDR3 has 18 residues. The CDR3 nucleotides are TGTGCCAGCAGTTTAGGGTGGGGGGCCCATTCGGCCAAAAACATTCAGTACTTC. Protein: CASSLGWGAHSAKNIQYF.

In this sample, this clonotype turned up many times. The rearrangement joins TRBV5-5 to TRBJ1-4; D not resolved. Trimming took 1 base from V and 8 from J, leaving 9 bases between them. The CDR3 sequence is 13 residues long. Germline V gives CDR1 SGHKS, CDR2 YYEKEE (reference sequence). CDR3 nucleotides: TGTGCCAGCAGCTTGCTCCAGGACGAAAAACTGTTTTTT. It encodes CASSLLQDEKLFF.

The J gene is TRBJ2-7, the V gene TRBV14, with D perhaps TRBD1 (6 bases). Germline loops: CDR1 SGHDN, CDR2 FVKESK. V dropped 0 bases and J dropped 4 bases, with 25 bases sitting between them. The CDR3 length is 19 residues. CDR3 in amino acids: CASSQDESSGQGRPYEQYF. CDR3 nucleotides: TGTGCCAGCAGCCAAGATGAGTCGTCAGGTCAGGGGCGACCTTACGAGCAGTACTTC.

This clonotype was counted a single time. CDR3 amino acids: CASSGTSGGSTDTQYF. CDR3 nucleotide sequence: TGTGCCAGCAGTGGGACTAGCGGGGGGAGCACAGATACGCAGTATTTT. The chain carries TRBV3-1 and TRBJ2-3; 15 bases are shared with TRBD2. From germline, CDR1 is LGHDT and CDR2 YNNKEL (reference sequence). V was clipped by 6 bases and J by 0 bases; unmatched bases: 1. The CDR3 contains 16 residues.

The chain combines TRBV11-2 with TRBJ1-2; 8 positions match TRBD1. Germline trimming cut 11 bases from V and 4 bases from J; bases unmatched to any gene: 9. Germline-derived CDR1 and CDR2 are SGHAT and FQNNGV. The CDR3 sequence is 13 residues long. The CDR3, as DNA: TGTGCCGGCGGCCGGACAGGGCTCTATGGCTACACCTTC. This translates into CAGGRTGLYGYTF.

This clonotype was recorded many times. The chain links TRBV5-5 to TRBJ2-7; TRBD1 matches at 7 bases. The CDR3 totals 15 residues. Per the germline V gene, CDR1 is SGHKS and CDR2 is YYEKEE (reference sequence). The V gene end was trimmed by 0 bases and the J gene end by 2 bases; junction bases not matched to a gene: 5. CDR3 protein: CASSLEPGQPYEQYF. The CDR3 bases are TGTGCCAGCAGCTTGGAGCCGGGACAGCCCTACGAGCAGTACTTC.

This clonotype was recorded at least ten times. The gene calls are TRBV3-1 and TRBJ1-2, with a weak D call TRBD1 (5 bases). V was clipped by 0 bases and J by 7 bases, with 9 bases between them. The CDR3 contains 13 residues. Germline V CDR1 and CDR2: LGHDT, YNNKEL (reference sequence). CDR3 residues: CASSQDRGLGYTF. The CDR3 nucleotides read TGTGCCAGCAGCCAAGATCGGGGACTTGGCTACACCTTC. Full variable domain (rest looked up from reference TRBV3-1 and TRBJ1-2): DTAVSQTPKYLVTQMGNDKSIKCEQNLGHDTMYWYKQDSKKFLKIMFSYNNKELIINETVPNRFSPKSPDKAHLNLHINSLELGDSAVYFCASSQDRGLGYTFGSGTRLTVV.

In its sample, this clonotype was seen many times. The V gene is TRBV20-1, the J gene TRBJ2-7; maybe TRBD1 (6 bases). Trimming shortened V by 6 bases and J by 0 bases, and 15 bases separated the two germline ends. The V gene's germline CDR1 is DFQATT and CDR2 SNEGSKA (reference sequence). The CDR3 sequence is 14 residues long. CDR3 region: CSAEGTQSSYEQYF. The DNA for the CDR3 is TGCAGTGCCGAAGGGACACAGAGCTCCTACGAGCAGTACTTC.

This clonotype appeared many times. V gene TRBV18 combines with J gene TRBJ2-1; a weak D match, TRBD2 (5 bases). The CDR3 runs 15 residues. Germline assignment: CDR1 KGHSH and CDR2 LQKENI. Trimming stripped 0 bases from V and 5 bases from J, with 11 bases between. The CDR3 loop reads CASSPPWGANNEQFF. The CDR3 DNA reads TGTGCCAGCTCACCACCGTGGGGAGCAAACAATGAGCAGTTCTTC. Looking up the rest from reference TRBV18 and TRBJ2-1 gives the full variable domain: NAGVMQNPRHLVRRRGQEARLRCSPMKGHSHVYWYRQLPEEGLKFMVYLQKENIIDESGMPKERFSAEFPKEGPSILRIQQVVRGDSAAYFCASSPPWGANNEQFFGPGTRLTVL.

The chain joins TRBV24-1 to TRBJ2-7, with TRBD1 as a possible D gene (6 bases). The CDR3 extends over 17 amino acids. Germline CDR1 reads KGHDR; CDR2 reads SFDVKD. V was cut by 0 bases and J by 3 bases, with 17 bases left in between. CDR3 DNA sequence: TGTGCCACCAGTGATTTGTGCCACAGGGCTATTCTCTACGAGCAGTACTTC. Encoded protein: CATSDLCHRAILYEQYF.

This clonotype was detected ten times or more. The gene calls are TRBV20-1 and TRBJ2-7; 9 nucleotides align to TRBD2. Germline-derived CDR1 and CDR2 are DFQATT and SNEGSKA (reference sequence). V was clipped by 1 base and J by 3 bases; unmatched bases: 10. The CDR3 runs 16 residues. CDR3 sequence reads: CSARADHSGSLYEQYF. For the CDR3, the DNA is TGCAGTGCTAGAGCTGATCATAGCGGGAGCCTCTACGAGCAGTACTTC.

The sample holds many counts of this clonotype. The rearrangement joins TRBV7-9 to TRBJ2-1; 12 bases are shared with TRBD2. The CDR3 covers 16 residues. Germline trimming cut 0 bases from V and 7 bases from J; bases unmatched to any gene: 4. The germline gives CDR1 SEHNR, CDR2 FQNEAQ (reference sequence). CDR3 in amino acids: CASSLALAGGTNEQFF. In DNA form, the CDR3 reads TGTGCCAGCAGCTTAGCCCTAGCGGGAGGGACGAATGAGCAGTTCTTC.

The chain has TRBV5-1 and TRBJ1-4; tentatively, D is TRBD1 (6 bases). V lost 3 bases and J lost 4, with 10 bases in between. The V gene's germline CDR1 is SGHRS and CDR2 YFSETQ. The CDR3 contains 14 residues. CDR3 amino acids: CASSSQGYNEKLFF. CDR3 sequence (DNA): TGCGCCAGCAGCTCCCAGGGGTATAATGAAAAACTGTTTTTT.

This clonotype occurred a few times. The chain links TRBV7-9 to TRBJ1-1; TRBD1 matches 11 bases. The V segment lost 5 bases and the J segment 3 bases; nucleotides outside the gene matches: 8. The CDR3 totals 16 residues. Per germline, CDR1 SEHNR and CDR2 FQNEAQ (reference sequence). CDR3 DNA: TGTGCCAGCAGCCTGGACAGGGGGCAAGTGGACACTGAAGCTTTCTTT. The encoded protein is CASSLDRGQVDTEAFF.

This clonotype was found a few times. The V gene is TRBV19, the J gene TRBJ2-7, with D maybe TRBD2 (6 bases). V was cut by 8 bases and J by 2 bases, with 13 bases left in between. Looked up from germline, CDR1 is LNHDA and CDR2 is SQIVND (reference sequence). The CDR3 loop spans 13 amino acids. The CDR3 region is CASAIGGAYEQYF. CDR3 bases: TGTGCCAGTGCTATCGGGGGTGCCTACGAGCAGTACTTC. Based on the CDR3 plus reference TRBV19 and TRBJ2-7, the full variable domain is DGGITQSPKYLFRKEGQNVTLSCEQNLNHDAMYWYRQDPGQGLRLIYYSQIVNDFQKGDIAEGYSVSREKKESFPLTVTSAQKNPTAFYLCASAIGGAYEQYFGPGTRLTVT.

CDR3: CSATSGKEWDIQYF. The CDR3, as DNA: TGCAGCGCGACTAGCGGGAAAGAGTGGGACATTCAGTACTTC. The chain combines TRBV29-1 with TRBJ2-4; 11 bases are a match to TRBD2. The CDR3 totals 14 residues. The germline CDR1 and CDR2 sequences are SQVTM and ANQGSEA. J gave up 8 bases and V 7 bases, and 10 bases lay outside the gene matches.

This chain connects TRBV2 to TRBJ1-1; TRBD1 might be the D (5 bases). The V and J ends lost 6 bases and 6 bases respectively, with 5 bases between them. This CDR3 comprises 10 residues. Germline CDR1 is SNHLY and CDR2 is FYNNEI. The CDR3 is CASRGPEAFF. The CDR3 DNA follows: TGTGCCAGCAGGGGGCCTGAAGCTTTCTTT.

In this sample, this clonotype turned up a few times. The V call is TRBV3-1, the J call TRBJ1-2, with 7 positions matching TRBD1. This CDR3 has 15 residues. The V segment lost 0 bases and the J segment 5 bases; nucleotides outside the gene matches: 6. Germline lookup yields CDR1 LGHDT and CDR2 YNNKEL (reference sequence). The chain's CDR3 is CASSQEGSRGYGYTF. The CDR3 nucleotides read TGTGCCAGCAGCCAAGAAGGTAGCAGGGGGTATGGCTACACCTTC.

This clonotype was counted at least ten times. This chain joins TRBV20-1 and TRBJ2-7; D possibly corresponds to TRBD1 (6 bases). This CDR3 has 15 residues. Germline V gene lookup returns CDR1 DFQATT and CDR2 SNEGSKA (reference sequence). V shed 3 bases and J shed 1 base, with 16 bases lying between them. CDR3 loop: CSASPSRDISYEQYF. The CDR3, as DNA: TGCAGTGCTAGTCCCTCTCGGGACATTTCCTACGAGCAGTACTTC.

This clonotype turned up a few times. The V call is TRBV29-1, the J call TRBJ2-5; D call uncertain. V was shortened by 7 bases and J by 4 bases, with 13 bases between the two germline ends. CDR3 length equals 12 residues. Germline CDR1 reads SQVTM; CDR2 reads ANQGSEA. In nucleotides, the CDR3 is TGCAGCGAGGGCCAAGTCGGAGAGACCCAGTACTTC. Encoded protein: CSEGQVGETQYF.

This clonotype was detected ten times or more. V is TRBV29-1 and J is TRBJ2-3; 9 positions agree with TRBD2. The ends lost 5 bases at V and 4 bases at J; junction bases unmatched: 7. Germline V gene data show CDR1 as SQVTM and CDR2 as ANQGSEA. The CDR3 is made up of 14 amino acids. This CDR3 reads CSVCLAGGADTQYF. The CDR3 DNA sequence: TGCAGCGTTTGCTTGGCGGGAGGGGCAGATACGCAGTATTTT.

About this clonotype: The junction does not match germline at one end; this may be a read error. The chain combines TRBV19 with TRBJ2-7, with D possibly matching TRBD1 (6 bases). Germline CDR1 LNHDA, CDR2 SQIVND (reference sequence). This CDR3 is 15 amino acids long. The CDR3 is CASSTFRDNSYEQCF. The CDR3 DNA reads as TGTGCCAGTAGTACATTCCGGGACAACTCCTACGAGCAGTGCTTC.

A few counts support this clonotype. The V and J genes are TRBV20-1 and TRBJ2-7; perhaps TRBD2 as D (6 bases). This CDR3 is built from 12 residues. V lost 3 bases and J 6 bases, leaving 12 bases between the germline ends. Germline CDR1 reads DFQATT; CDR2 reads SNEGSKA (reference sequence). CDR3 nucleotide sequence: TGCAGTGCTAGTGAGCAGGGACTCGAGCAGTACTTC. Its translation: CSASEQGLEQYF.

This chain uses TRBV4-1 with TRBJ2-4; D uncertain. The CDR3 is made up of 17 amino acids. CDR1 and CDR2 (germline): MGHRA, YSYEKL. The V end was cut by 0 bases, the J end by 0 bases, with 12 bases between. CDR3 amino acids: CASSQEGVSIAKNIQYF. The CDR3 DNA follows: TGCGCCAGCAGCCAAGAAGGAGTTTCTATAGCCAAAAACATTCAGTACTTC.

The genes are TRBV25-1 and TRBJ2-1; 7 positions agree with TRBD1. Germline V lookup: CDR1 MGHDK, CDR2 SYGVNS. V was pared by 5 bases and J by 0 bases, with 7 bases of the junction left unmatched. The CDR3 runs 16 residues. Here the CDR3 reads CASSLLTGSSYNEQFF. The DNA of the CDR3 is TGTGCCAGCAGTCTCCTGACAGGGAGCTCCTACAATGAGCAGTTCTTC.

This clonotype was picked up many times. The chain links TRBV18 to TRBJ1-1; unclear D gene. V was shortened by 1 base and J by 0 bases, with 9 bases between the two germline ends. Germline assignment: CDR1 KGHSH and CDR2 LQKENI. The CDR3 totals 15 residues. As DNA, the CDR3 is TGTGCCAGCTCACCACAGGGTTTGATGAACACTGAAGCTTTCTTT. It codes for CASSPQGLMNTEAFF.

This clonotype has ten or more counts. The chain is built from TRBV15 and TRBJ1-1; D gene unclear. The germline V gene has CDR1 LNHNV and CDR2 YYDKDF (reference sequence). The CDR3 runs to 15 residues. V lost 0 bases, J lost 0 bases, and 8 bases lay in between. The CDR3 is CATSRDKGLNTEAFF. In DNA, the CDR3 is TGTGCCACCAGCAGAGATAAGGGCCTGAACACTGAAGCTTTCTTT.

This clonotype was counted ten times or more. The rearrangement links TRBV12-3 or TRBV12-4 to TRBJ2-3, with 9 bases matching TRBD1. V was pared by 5 bases and J by 4 bases, with 4 bases of the junction left unmatched. The CDR3 length is 14 residues. The CDR3 DNA sequence: TGTGCCAGCAGTCGGGACAGGGCGGCAGATACGCAGTATTTT. It specifies CASSRDRAADTQYF.

This clonotype was counted many times. The J gene is TRBJ2-1, the V gene TRBV7-6, with D possibly TRBD2 on 5 matching bases. The germline V gene has CDR1 SGHVS and CDR2 FNYEAQ. V lost 9 bases and J lost 7, with 13 bases in between. This CDR3 has 12 residues. CDR3 protein: CARMGVVNEQFF. CDR3 DNA sequence: TGTGCCAGGATGGGAGTGGTAAATGAGCAGTTCTTC. Full variable domain (rest looked up from reference TRBV7-6 and TRBJ2-1): GAGVSQSPRYKVTKRGQDVALRCDPISGHVSLYWYRQALGQGPEFLTYFNYEAQQDKSGLPNDRFSAERPEGSISTLTIQRTEQRDSAMYRCARMGVVNEQFFGPGTRLTVL.

The chain uses TRBV4-3 and TRBJ1-2; TRBD1 matches 8 bases. Germline V gene sequence: CDR1 LGHNA, CDR2 YSLEER. The CDR3 covers 20 residues. The ends lost 0 bases at V and 0 bases at J; junction bases unmatched: 15. CDR3 region: CASSQDIGGQDFASNYGYTF. DNA of the CDR3: TGCGCCAGCAGCCAAGATATCGGGGGACAGGATTTTGCTTCTAACTATGGCTACACCTTC.

This chain links TRBV9 with TRBJ2-7; 8 bases agree with TRBD2. The CDR3 contains 15 residues. V dropped 0 bases and J dropped 4; count of bases not matched to a gene: 6. Germline-derived CDR1 and CDR2 are SGDLS and YYNGEE. CDR3 in DNA: TGTGCCAGCAGCGTAGCGACGGGACTAGGTTACGAGCAGTACTTC. Translated, it gives CASSVATGLGYEQYF.

This clonotype was recorded many times. The chain combines TRBV28 with TRBJ2-7; 9 nucleotides line up with TRBD2. Looked up from germline, CDR1 is MDHEN and CDR2 is SYDVKM. The V segment lost 5 bases and the J segment 7 bases; nucleotides outside the gene matches: 12. CDR3 length equals 15 residues. The CDR3: CASSTTPGLAHEQYF. The CDR3 nucleotides are TGTGCCAGCAGTACAACTCCGGGACTAGCACATGAGCAGTACTTC.